This is a list of T cell receptor beta chains from one sample in a study of CD8 T cells in Susac syndrome. Each CDR3 protein is one row after TCRdb ran MiXCR on the immunoSEQ multiplex PCR reads. The top ten clones hold 0.055% to 0.075% of a sample with approximately 270,000 distinct CDR3 sequences, around 93% of them seen once. The sample taken for sequencing was CD4+ T cells from PBMCs. The receptor source for this set is a human donor with multiple sclerosis. CDR3s include the opening cysteine and the closing phenylalanine or tryptophan. Fields, in order: clone size, D gene, V gene, J gene, CDR3 DNA, CDR3 protein. The D gene is left open where the match is weak. Clone sizes are given selectively: once, few, many, or a class where the clone is expanded.

clone_size: NA
d_call: TRBD2
v_call: TRBV3-1
j_call: TRBJ2-5
cdr3_nt: TGTGCCAGCAGCCAAACACTAGGACTAGCCATCAAAGAGACCCAGTACTTC
cdr3_aa: CASSQTLGLAIKETQYF

clone_size: NA
d_call: NA
v_call: TRBV11-2
j_call: TRBJ2-3
cdr3_nt: TGTGCCAGCGCCCCCGGAGTCCAGTTGCACACAGATACGCAGTATTTT
cdr3_aa: CASAPGVQLHTDTQYF

clone_size: once
d_call: TRBD1
v_call: TRBV5-6
j_call: TRBJ1-2
cdr3_nt: TGTGCCAGCAGCTTCGGTTTGCCAGGACAGGCCATTGGTGGCTACACCTTC
cdr3_aa: CASSFGLPGQAIGGYTF

clone_size: NA
d_call: NA
v_call: TRBV30
j_call: TRBJ1-1
cdr3_nt: TGTGCCTCTCGGACCAGTGCCCCGACTGGAGCTTTCTTT
cdr3_aa: CASRTSAPTGAFF

clone_size: once
d_call: NA
v_call: TRBV19
j_call: TRBJ1-1
cdr3_nt: TGTGCCAGTAGGGACAGTTCCGCGATCCCTGAAGCTTTCTTT
cdr3_aa: CASRDSSAIPEAFF

clone_size: NA
d_call: NA
v_call: TRBV6-1
j_call: TRBJ2-5
cdr3_nt: TGTGCCAGCAGTGAAGCTACGGCAGCAACGGTCGAGACCCAGTACTTC
cdr3_aa: CASSEATAATVETQYF

clone_size: NA
d_call: TRBD1
v_call: TRBV29-1
j_call: TRBJ2-3
cdr3_nt: TGCAGCGTTGAGGGACAGGGGGTTTGGAGAGAATTTGTCACAGATACGCAGTATTTT
cdr3_aa: CSVEGQGVWREFVTDTQYF

clone_size: NA
d_call: TRBD1
v_call: TRBV7-3
j_call: TRBJ1-1
cdr3_nt: TGTGCCAGCAGCCGCAGACAGGGGGCCATGAACACTGAAGCTTTCTTT
cdr3_aa: CASSRRQGAMNTEAFF

clone_size: NA
d_call: NA
v_call: TRBV25-1
j_call: TRBJ1-2
cdr3_nt: TGTGCCAGCAATCCTCCGGAAGGTGGCTACACCTTC
cdr3_aa: CASNPPEGGYTF

clone_size: NA
d_call: NA
v_call: TRBV5-1
j_call: TRBJ1-6
cdr3_nt: TGCGCCAGCAGACCCCTGGTAGGGGGGGCAGATAATTCACCCCTCCACTTT
cdr3_aa: CASRPLVGGADNSPLHF

clone_size: NA
d_call: NA
v_call: TRBV29-1
j_call: TRBJ2-2
cdr3_nt: TGCAGCGTTGAGGAAGGGGCGAACACCGGGGAGCTGTTTTTT
cdr3_aa: CSVEEGANTGELFF

clone_size: NA
d_call: NA
v_call: TRBV5-8
j_call: TRBJ1-5
cdr3_nt: TGTGCCAGCAGCTTGGTCAGGGGACAGCCCCAGCATTTT
cdr3_aa: CASSLVRGQPQHF

clone_size: NA
d_call: NA
v_call: TRBV12-3/TRBV12-4
j_call: TRBJ1-1
cdr3_nt: TGTGCCAGCAGTGTCACGAGGAGAACTGAAGCTTTCTTT
cdr3_aa: CASSVTRRTEAFF

clone_size: NA
d_call: NA
v_call: TRBV10-3
j_call: TRBJ1-6
cdr3_nt: TGTGCCATCAGCGGTTCAGGGGAGGCTAATTCACCCCTCCACTTT
cdr3_aa: CAISGSGEANSPLHF

clone_size: NA
d_call: NA
v_call: TRBV6-6
j_call: TRBJ1-4
cdr3_nt: TGTGCCAGCACCGCCCCCTCGGGTAATGAAAAACTGTTTTTT
cdr3_aa: CASTAPSGNEKLFF

clone_size: NA
d_call: NA
v_call: TRBV9
j_call: TRBJ2-5
cdr3_nt: TGTGCCAGCAGCGTAGAACGAGAGACCCAGTACTTC
cdr3_aa: CASSVERETQYF

clone_size: NA
d_call: NA
v_call: TRBV4-1
j_call: TRBJ1-5
cdr3_nt: TGCGCCAGCAGCCAAGGCCAGGGAAGCATCCAGCCCCAGCATTTT
cdr3_aa: CASSQGQGSIQPQHF

clone_size: NA
d_call: NA
v_call: TRBV4-1
j_call: TRBJ2-7
cdr3_nt: TGCGCCAGCAGCCAAGCGGGGAGCGACTCCTACGAGCAGTACTTC
cdr3_aa: CASSQAGSDSYEQYF

clone_size: NA
d_call: NA
v_call: TRBV4-2
j_call: TRBJ1-1
cdr3_nt: TGTGCCAGCAGCGTCGAGGGTTGGGGGCAGGGGACTGAAGCTTTCTTT
cdr3_aa: CASSVEGWGQGTEAFF

clone_size: few
d_call: NA
v_call: TRBV18
j_call: TRBJ2-3
cdr3_nt: TGTGCCAGCTCACCGGTCCCGGATACGCAGTATTTT
cdr3_aa: CASSPVPDTQYF

clone_size: NA
d_call: NA
v_call: TRBV11-2
j_call: TRBJ1-2
cdr3_nt: TGTGCCAGCAGCTCCTTGGTTGACAGGACGCGCACCTTC
cdr3_aa: CASSSLVDRTRTF

clone_size: once
d_call: NA
v_call: TRBV24-1
j_call: TRBJ1-2
cdr3_nt: TGTGCCACCAGAGGGGCGTTTGGCTACACCTTC
cdr3_aa: CATRGAFGYTF

clone_size: NA
d_call: TRBD1
v_call: TRBV10-2
j_call: TRBJ2-7
cdr3_nt: TGCGCCAGCAACTCTGCCGGGACAGGGTACGAGCAGTACTTC
cdr3_aa: CASNSAGTGYEQYF

clone_size: NA
d_call: TRBD1
v_call: TRBV9
j_call: TRBJ2-5
cdr3_nt: TGTGCCAGCAGCGTAGCGGCAGGGGGCCAGGAGACCCAGTACTTC
cdr3_aa: CASSVAAGGQETQYF

clone_size: NA
d_call: NA
v_call: TRBV23-1
j_call: TRBJ2-4
cdr3_nt: TGCGCCAGCAGGCCACCTCCGTCCAGGGCCAAAAACATTCAGTACTTC
cdr3_aa: CASRPPPSRAKNIQYF

clone_size: NA
d_call: TRBD1
v_call: TRBV2
j_call: TRBJ1-4
cdr3_nt: TGTGCCACCTCCCAGACAGGGAATGAAAAACTGTTTTTT
cdr3_aa: CATSQTGNEKLFF

clone_size: once
d_call: TRBD1
v_call: TRBV2
j_call: TRBJ2-7
cdr3_nt: TGTGCCAGCAGTGTCGGACAGGCCTACGAGCAGTACTTC
cdr3_aa: CASSVGQAYEQYF

clone_size: NA
d_call: NA
v_call: TRBV4-2
j_call: TRBJ2-3
cdr3_nt: TGTGCCAGCAGCCCGGGGGCCCCGGGGGGCACAGATACGCAGTATTTT
cdr3_aa: CASSPGAPGGTDTQYF

clone_size: once
d_call: NA
v_call: TRBV5-1
j_call: TRBJ1-1
cdr3_nt: TGCGCCAGCAGCTTGAAGGGACGGGGAGCTTTCTTT
cdr3_aa: CASSLKGRGAFF

clone_size: NA
d_call: NA
v_call: TRBV7-9
j_call: TRBJ1-2
cdr3_nt: TGTGCCAGCAGGGGTAACGGGGATGGCTACACCTTC
cdr3_aa: CASRGNGDGYTF

clone_size: NA
d_call: NA
v_call: TRBV20-1
j_call: TRBJ2-5
cdr3_nt: TGCAGTGCCCGGCCATGGAGCCCCCAAGAGACCCAGTACTTC
cdr3_aa: CSARPWSPQETQYF

clone_size: NA
d_call: TRBD1
v_call: TRBV20-1
j_call: TRBJ1-3
cdr3_nt: TGCAGTGCTGGCACCTCGGGACAGGGGCCTGGAAACACCATATATTTT
cdr3_aa: CSAGTSGQGPGNTIYF

clone_size: NA
d_call: NA
v_call: TRBV20-1
j_call: TRBJ2-7
cdr3_nt: TGCAGTGCTAGGACGGGACAAACTACCTACGAGCAGTACTTC
cdr3_aa: CSARTGQTTYEQYF

clone_size: NA
d_call: NA
v_call: TRBV9
j_call: TRBJ1-2
cdr3_nt: TGTGCCAGCAGCGTAGAAGGAGCGACGCGGACCTTC
cdr3_aa: CASSVEGATRTF

clone_size: NA
d_call: NA
v_call: TRBV10-3
j_call: TRBJ2-1
cdr3_nt: TGTGCCATCAGTGGACAGTACAATGAGCAGTTCTTC
cdr3_aa: CAISGQYNEQFF

clone_size: NA
d_call: NA
v_call: TRBV2
j_call: TRBJ1-2
cdr3_nt: TGTGCCAGCAGTGGGAGACGGGAGGGGAATGGCTACACCTTC
cdr3_aa: CASSGRREGNGYTF

clone_size: few
d_call: NA
v_call: TRBV27
j_call: TRBJ2-5
cdr3_nt: TGTGCCAGCAGTTTATCGGAGACCCAGTACTTC
cdr3_aa: CASSLSETQYF

clone_size: NA
d_call: TRBD2
v_call: TRBV3-1
j_call: TRBJ2-1
cdr3_nt: TGTGCCAGCAGCCCCGGGACTAGCGGGCGCAGCTCCTACAATGAGCAGTTCTTC
cdr3_aa: CASSPGTSGRSSYNEQFF

clone_size: NA
d_call: TRBD2
v_call: TRBV27
j_call: TRBJ2-1
cdr3_nt: TGTGCCAGCAGTTTGCGGGGGAAGCAGTTCTTC
cdr3_aa: CASSLRGKQFF

clone_size: NA
d_call: NA
v_call: TRBV3-1
j_call: TRBJ2-7
cdr3_nt: TGTGCCAGCAGCCAAGCAGGGGTGACATACGAGCAGTACTTC
cdr3_aa: CASSQAGVTYEQYF

clone_size: once
d_call: TRBD1
v_call: TRBV4-1
j_call: TRBJ2-7
cdr3_nt: TGCGCCAGCAGCGAGGCCTCACTCCGGGACAGGGCGGGCGAGCAGTACTTC
cdr3_aa: CASSEASLRDRAGEQYF

clone_size: NA
d_call: NA
v_call: TRBV18
j_call: TRBJ2-6
cdr3_nt: TGTGCCAGCTCACCTTCCGCCAGCTCTGGGGCCAACGTCCTGACTTTC
cdr3_aa: CASSPSASSGANVLTF

clone_size: NA
d_call: NA
v_call: TRBV6-5
j_call: TRBJ2-3
cdr3_nt: TGTGCCAGCACCCAGATTAGCACAGATACGCAGTATTTT
cdr3_aa: CASTQISTDTQYF

clone_size: NA
d_call: TRBD2
v_call: TRBV11-2
j_call: TRBJ2-3
cdr3_nt: TGTGCCAGCAGCTTAGGGGTGAGCGGGAGGGGCACAGATACGCAGTATTTT
cdr3_aa: CASSLGVSGRGTDTQYF

clone_size: NA
d_call: NA
v_call: TRBV24-1
j_call: TRBJ2-5
cdr3_nt: TGTGCCACCAGACGGGAGCTAGGGGAGACCCAGTACTTC
cdr3_aa: CATRRELGETQYF